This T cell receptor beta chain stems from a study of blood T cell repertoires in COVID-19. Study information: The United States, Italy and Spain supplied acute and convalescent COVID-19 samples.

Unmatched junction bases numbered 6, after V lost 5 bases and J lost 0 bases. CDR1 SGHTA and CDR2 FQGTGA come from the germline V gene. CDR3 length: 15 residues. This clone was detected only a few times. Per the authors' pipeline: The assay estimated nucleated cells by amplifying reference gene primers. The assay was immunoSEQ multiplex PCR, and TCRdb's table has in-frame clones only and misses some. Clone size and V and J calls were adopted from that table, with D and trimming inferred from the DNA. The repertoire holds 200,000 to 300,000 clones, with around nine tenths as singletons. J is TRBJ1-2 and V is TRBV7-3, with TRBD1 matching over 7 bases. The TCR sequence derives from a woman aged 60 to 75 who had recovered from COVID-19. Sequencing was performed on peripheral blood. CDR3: CASSATGNANYGYTF. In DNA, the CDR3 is TGTGCCAGCAGCGCGACAGGGAATGCTAACTATGGCTACACCTTC.